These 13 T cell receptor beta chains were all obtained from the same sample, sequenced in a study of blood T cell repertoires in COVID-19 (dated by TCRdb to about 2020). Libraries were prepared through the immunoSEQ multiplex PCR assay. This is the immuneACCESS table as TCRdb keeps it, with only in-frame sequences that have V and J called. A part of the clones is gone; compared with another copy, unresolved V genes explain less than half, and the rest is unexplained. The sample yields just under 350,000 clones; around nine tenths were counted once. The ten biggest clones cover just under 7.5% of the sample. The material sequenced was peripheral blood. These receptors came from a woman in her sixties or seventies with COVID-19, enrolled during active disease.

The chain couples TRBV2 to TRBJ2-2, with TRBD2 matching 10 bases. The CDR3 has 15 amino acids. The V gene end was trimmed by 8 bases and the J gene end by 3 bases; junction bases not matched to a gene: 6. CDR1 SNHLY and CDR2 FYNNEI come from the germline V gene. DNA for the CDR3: TGTGCCAGCTGTACTAGCGGGGCCGACACCGGGGAGCTGTTTTTT. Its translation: CASCTSGADTGELFF.

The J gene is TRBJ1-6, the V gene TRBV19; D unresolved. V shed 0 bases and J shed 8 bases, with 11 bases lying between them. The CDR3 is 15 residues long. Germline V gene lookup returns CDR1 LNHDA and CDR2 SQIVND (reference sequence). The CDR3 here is CASSIDLAGYSPLHF. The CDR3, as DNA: TGTGCCAGTAGTATAGATCTAGCAGGATATTCACCCCTCCACTTT.

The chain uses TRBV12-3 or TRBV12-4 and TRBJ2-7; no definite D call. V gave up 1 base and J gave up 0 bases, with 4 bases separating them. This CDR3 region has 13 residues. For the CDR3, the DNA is TGTGCCAGCAGTTTAGGGAGCTCCTACGAGCAGTACTTC. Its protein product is CASSLGSSYEQYF.

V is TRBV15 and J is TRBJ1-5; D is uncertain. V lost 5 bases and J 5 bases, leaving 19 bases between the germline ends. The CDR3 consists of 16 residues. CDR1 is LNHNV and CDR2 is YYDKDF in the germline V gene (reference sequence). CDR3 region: CATSARAGIGDQPQHF. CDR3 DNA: TGTGCCACCAGCGCGCGCGCGGGAATCGGGGATCAGCCCCAGCATTTT.

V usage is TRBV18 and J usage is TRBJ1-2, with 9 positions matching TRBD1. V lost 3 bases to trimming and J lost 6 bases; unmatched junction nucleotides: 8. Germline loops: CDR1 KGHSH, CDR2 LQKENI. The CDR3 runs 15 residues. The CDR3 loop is CASSPLQGATNGYTF. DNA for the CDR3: TGTGCCAGCTCACCTCTACAGGGGGCGACTAATGGCTACACCTTC.

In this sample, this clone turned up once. The CDR3 coding sequence is TGTGCCAGCAGCCCGGGGGGGACAGAGCACAATGAGCAGTTCTTC. Its translation: CASSPGGTEHNEQFF. The chain uses TRBV5-4 and TRBJ2-1; a weak D match, TRBD2 (8 bases). CDR1 and CDR2 (germline): SGHNT, YYREEE (reference sequence). The CDR3 length is 15 residues. Trimming removed 4 bases from V and 5 bases from J, with 16 bases in between.

In nucleotides, the CDR3 is TGTGCCAGCAGCGTAAGACTGACCTCTGGAAACACCATATATTTT. This codes for CASSVRLTSGNTIYF. J is TRBJ1-3 and V is TRBV11-1; D uncertain. Trimming pared 5 bases from V and 0 bases from J, leaving 11 bases between. The CDR3 is 15 amino acids. Germline V CDR1 and CDR2: SGHAT, FQDESV (reference sequence).

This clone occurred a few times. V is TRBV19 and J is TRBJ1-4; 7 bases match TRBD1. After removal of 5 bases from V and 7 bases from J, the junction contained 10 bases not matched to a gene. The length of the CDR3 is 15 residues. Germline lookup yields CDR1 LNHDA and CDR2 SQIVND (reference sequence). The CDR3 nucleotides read TGTGCCAGTAGTGTGAGGGACAGCGGGGGTGAAAAACTGTTTTTT. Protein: CASSVRDSGGEKLFF.

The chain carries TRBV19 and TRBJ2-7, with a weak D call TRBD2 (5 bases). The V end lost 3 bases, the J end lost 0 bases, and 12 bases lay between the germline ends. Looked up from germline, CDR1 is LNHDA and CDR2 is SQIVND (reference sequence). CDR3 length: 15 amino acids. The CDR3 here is CASSIGSAASYEQYF. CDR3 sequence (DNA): TGTGCCAGTAGTATTGGGAGCGCCGCCTCCTACGAGCAGTACTTC.

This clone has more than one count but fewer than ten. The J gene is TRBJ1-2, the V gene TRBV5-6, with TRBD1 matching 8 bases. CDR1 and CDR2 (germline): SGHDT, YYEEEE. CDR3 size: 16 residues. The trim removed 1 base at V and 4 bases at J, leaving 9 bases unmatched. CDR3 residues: CASSLLWTGLTYGYTF. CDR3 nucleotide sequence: TGTGCCAGCAGCTTGCTTTGGACAGGGTTGACCTATGGCTACACCTTC.

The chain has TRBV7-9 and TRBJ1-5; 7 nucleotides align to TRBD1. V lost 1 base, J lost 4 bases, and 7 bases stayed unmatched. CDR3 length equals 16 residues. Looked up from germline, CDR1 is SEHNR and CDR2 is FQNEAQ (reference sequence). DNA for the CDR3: TGTGCCAGCAGCTTAGGAGTAGGGGACAGAAATCAGCCCCAGCATTTT. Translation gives CASSLGVGDRNQPQHF.

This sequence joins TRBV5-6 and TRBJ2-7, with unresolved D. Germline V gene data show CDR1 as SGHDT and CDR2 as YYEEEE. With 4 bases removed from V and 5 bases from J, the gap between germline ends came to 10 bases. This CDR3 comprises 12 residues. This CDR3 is CASSRSRDEQYF. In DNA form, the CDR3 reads TGTGCCAGCAGCCGGTCCCGAGACGAGCAGTACTTC.

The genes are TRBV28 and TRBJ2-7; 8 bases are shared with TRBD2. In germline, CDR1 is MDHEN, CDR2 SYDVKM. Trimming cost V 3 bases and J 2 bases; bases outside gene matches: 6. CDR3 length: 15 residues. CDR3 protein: CASSFSAGDPYEQYF. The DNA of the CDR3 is TGTGCCAGCAGTTTCTCAGCGGGGGACCCCTACGAGCAGTACTTC.